The TCR beta chain under discussion was sequenced for a study of blood T cell repertoires in COVID-19. At the level of the study: The study drew acute and convalescent COVID-19 samples from the United States, Italy and Spain. T cells, B-cell-depleted T cells, or PBMCs supplied cDNA or gDNA.

In the original analysis: Counts of nucleated cells, estimated from reference gene primer amplification, were obtained. Profiling relied on immunoSEQ multiplex PCR, and the TCRdb table lists in-frame clones only, not all of them. Clonal size and the V and J genes are those of that table, whereas D and trimming came from the DNA. The table records over 95,000 clones, roughly 91% of them present only once. The material sequenced was peripheral blood. This receptor was taken from a human donor with acute or convalescent COVID-19. The donor label of this sample is uncertain.

CDR3 in DNA: TGTGCCACCTCAAGCCTGGGACAGGGGGTGAATGGCTACACCTTC. Its translation is CATSSLGQGVNGYTF. The chain uses TRBV10-3 and TRBJ1-2; 11 nucleotides match TRBD1. The CDR3 has 15 residues. CDR1 is ENHRY, CDR2 SYGVKD, per germline. V lost 10 bases and J lost 6; bases outside the gene matches: 13.